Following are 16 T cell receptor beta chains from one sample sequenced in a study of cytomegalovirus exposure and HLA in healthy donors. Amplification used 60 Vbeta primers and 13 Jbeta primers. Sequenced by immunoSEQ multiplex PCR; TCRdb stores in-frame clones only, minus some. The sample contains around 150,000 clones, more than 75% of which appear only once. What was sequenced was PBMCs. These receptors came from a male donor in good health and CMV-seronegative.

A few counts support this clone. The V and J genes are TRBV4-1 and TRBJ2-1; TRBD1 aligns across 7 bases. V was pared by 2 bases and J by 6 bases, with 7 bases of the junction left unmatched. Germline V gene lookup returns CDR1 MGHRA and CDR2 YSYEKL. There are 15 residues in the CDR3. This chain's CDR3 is CASSQYTGAFNEQFF. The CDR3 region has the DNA TGCGCCAGCAGCCAATATACAGGGGCCTTCAATGAGCAGTTCTTC.

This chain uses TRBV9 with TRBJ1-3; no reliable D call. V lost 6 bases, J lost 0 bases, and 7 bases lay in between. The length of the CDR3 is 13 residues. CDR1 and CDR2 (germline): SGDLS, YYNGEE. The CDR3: CASTGNSGNTIYF. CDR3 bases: TGTGCCAGCACCGGGAACTCTGGAAACACCATATATTTT.

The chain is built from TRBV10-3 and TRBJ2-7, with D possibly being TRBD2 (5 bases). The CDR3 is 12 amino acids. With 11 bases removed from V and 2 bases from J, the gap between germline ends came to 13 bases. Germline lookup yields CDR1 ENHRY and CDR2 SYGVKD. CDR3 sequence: CAARGQTYEQYF. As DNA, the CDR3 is TGTGCCGCCCGGGGTCAGACCTACGAGCAGTACTTC.

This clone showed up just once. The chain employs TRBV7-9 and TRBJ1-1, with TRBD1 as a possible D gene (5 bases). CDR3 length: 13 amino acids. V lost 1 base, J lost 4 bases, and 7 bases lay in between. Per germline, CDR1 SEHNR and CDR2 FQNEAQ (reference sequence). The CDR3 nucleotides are TGTGCCAGCAGCTTAGATCAGGGCACTGAAGCTTTCTTT. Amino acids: CASSLDQGTEAFF. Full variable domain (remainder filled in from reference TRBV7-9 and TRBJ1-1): DTGVSQNPRHKITKRGQNVTFRCDPISEHNRLYWYRQTLGQGPEFLTYFQNEAQLEKSRLLSDRFSAERPKGSFSTLEIQRTEQGDSAMYLCASSLDQGTEAFFGQGTRLTVV.

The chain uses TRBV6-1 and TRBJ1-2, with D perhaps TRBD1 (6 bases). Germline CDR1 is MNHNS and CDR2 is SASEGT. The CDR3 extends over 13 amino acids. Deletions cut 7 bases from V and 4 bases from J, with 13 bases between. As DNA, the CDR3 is TGTGCCAGCACCCGGGACACCCGCTATGGCTACACCTTC. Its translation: CASTRDTRYGYTF.

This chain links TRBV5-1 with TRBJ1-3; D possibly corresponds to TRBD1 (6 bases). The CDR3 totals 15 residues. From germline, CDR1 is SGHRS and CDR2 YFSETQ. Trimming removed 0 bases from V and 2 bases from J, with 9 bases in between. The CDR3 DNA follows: TGCGCCAGCAGCTTGGGGACAGTCGCTGGAAACACCATATATTTT. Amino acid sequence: CASSLGTVAGNTIYF.

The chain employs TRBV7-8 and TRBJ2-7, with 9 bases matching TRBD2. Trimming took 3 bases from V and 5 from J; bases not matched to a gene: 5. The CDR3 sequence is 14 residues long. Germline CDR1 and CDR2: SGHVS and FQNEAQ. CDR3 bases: TGTGCCAGCAGCTTTGCCCGACTAGCGGACGAGCAGTACTTC. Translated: CASSFARLADEQYF.

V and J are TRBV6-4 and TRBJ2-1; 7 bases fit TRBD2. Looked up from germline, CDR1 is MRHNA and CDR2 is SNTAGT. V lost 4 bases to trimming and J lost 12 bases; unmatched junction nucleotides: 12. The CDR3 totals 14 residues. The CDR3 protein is CASSGEAGTTGQFF. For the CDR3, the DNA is TGTGCCAGCAGTGGTGAAGCCGGGACTACCGGGCAGTTCTTC.

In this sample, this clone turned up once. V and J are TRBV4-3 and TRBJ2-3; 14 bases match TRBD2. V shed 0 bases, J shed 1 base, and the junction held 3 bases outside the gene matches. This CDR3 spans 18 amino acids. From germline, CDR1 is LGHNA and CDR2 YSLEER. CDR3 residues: CASSQDRGLAGGTDTQYF. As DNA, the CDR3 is TGCGCCAGCAGCCAAGATAGGGGACTAGCGGGGGGCACAGATACGCAGTATTTT.

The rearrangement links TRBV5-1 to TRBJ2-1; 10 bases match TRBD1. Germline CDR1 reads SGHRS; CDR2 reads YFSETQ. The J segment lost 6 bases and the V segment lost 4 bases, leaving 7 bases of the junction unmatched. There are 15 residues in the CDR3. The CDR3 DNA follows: TGCGCCAGCAGCATCGGGACAGGGGAAATCAATGAGCAGTTCTTC. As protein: CASSIGTGEINEQFF.

The chain's CDR3 is CAWRWHGYTF. Written as DNA, the CDR3 is TGTGCCTGGAGATGGCATGGCTACACCTTC. The rearrangement uses TRBV30 and TRBJ1-2; no clear D. Germline assignment: CDR1 GTSNPN and CDR2 SVGIG (reference sequence). Trimming removed 3 bases from V and 6 bases from J, with 5 bases in between. This CDR3 is 10 amino acids long.

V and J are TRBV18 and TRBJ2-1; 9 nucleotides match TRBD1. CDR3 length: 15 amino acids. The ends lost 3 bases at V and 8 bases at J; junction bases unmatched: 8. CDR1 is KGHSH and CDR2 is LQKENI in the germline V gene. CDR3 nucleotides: TGTGCCAGCTCACCTTCCGGGACAGGGTATGATGAGCAGTTCTTC. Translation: CASSPSGTGYDEQFF.

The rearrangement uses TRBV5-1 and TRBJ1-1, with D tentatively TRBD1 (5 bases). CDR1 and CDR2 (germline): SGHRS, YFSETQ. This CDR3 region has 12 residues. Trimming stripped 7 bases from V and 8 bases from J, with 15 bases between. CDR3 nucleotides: TGCGCCAGCTCCGACAGTCTTCGGGAAGCTTTCTTT. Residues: CASSDSLREAFF.

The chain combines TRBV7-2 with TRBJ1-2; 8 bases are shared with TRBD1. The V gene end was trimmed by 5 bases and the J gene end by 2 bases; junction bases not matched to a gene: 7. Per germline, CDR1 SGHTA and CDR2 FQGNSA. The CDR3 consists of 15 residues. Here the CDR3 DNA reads TGTGCCAGCAGCCGGGGCGGGACAGGAAACTATGGCTACACCTTC. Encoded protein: CASSRGGTGNYGYTF.

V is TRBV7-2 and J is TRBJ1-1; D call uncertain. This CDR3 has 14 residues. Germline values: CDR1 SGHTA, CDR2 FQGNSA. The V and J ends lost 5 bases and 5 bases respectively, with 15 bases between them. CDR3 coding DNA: TGTGCCAGCAGCCCCTCGTGGGGAGAGACTGAAGCTTTCTTT. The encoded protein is CASSPSWGETEAFF.

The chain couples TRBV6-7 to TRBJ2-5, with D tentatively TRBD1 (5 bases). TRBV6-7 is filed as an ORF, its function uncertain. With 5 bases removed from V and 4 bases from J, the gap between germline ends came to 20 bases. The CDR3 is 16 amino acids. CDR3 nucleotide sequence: TGTGCCAGCAGTAAGGGGCCCCCAGGGTCGGGAGAGACCCAGTACTTC. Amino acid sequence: CASSKGPPGSGETQYF.